A single sample is the source of the 23 T cell receptor beta chains below, sequenced in a study of blood T cell repertoires in COVID-19. Generated by immunoSEQ multiplex PCR, the TCRdb table keeps only in-frame clones and is missing some. Altogether 85,000 to 130,000 clones are present, roughly 88% being singletons, with the ten largest covering about 6.3%. The sequencing input was peripheral blood. The receptor set was obtained from a woman aged 55-75 years with acute or convalescent COVID-19.

This clone appeared once. The chain links TRBV25-1 to TRBJ1-2; tentatively, D is TRBD1 (6 bases). Germline V gene data show CDR1 as MGHDK and CDR2 as SYGVNS. V dropped 4 bases and J dropped 3 bases, with 12 bases sitting between them. The CDR3 is 14 residues long. CDR3 coding DNA: TGTGCCAGCAGTGTTCTAGGACAGCACTATGGCTACACCTTC. It specifies CASSVLGQHYGYTF.

The chain links TRBV11-2 to TRBJ2-1; weak D call: TRBD1 (6 bases). The CDR3 has 15 amino acids. The germline V gene encodes CDR1 SGHAT and CDR2 FQNNGV. V lost 0 bases to trimming and J lost 2 bases, with 8 bases between them. CDR3 protein: CASSLEQGAYNEQFF. The CDR3 region has the DNA TGTGCCAGCAGCTTAGAACAGGGAGCCTACAATGAGCAGTTCTTC.

The chain has TRBV7-9 and TRBJ2-3, with 7 bases that match TRBD2. Germline V gene data show CDR1 as SEHNR and CDR2 as FQNEAQ (reference sequence). The CDR3 length is 17 residues. J lost 2 bases, V lost 2 bases, and 10 bases had no gene match. For the CDR3, the DNA is TGTGCCAGCAGCTTATACAGGCTAGCGGCGCACACAGATACGCAGTATTTT. This translates into CASSLYRLAAHTDTQYF.

The V and J genes are TRBV10-2 and TRBJ1-2; 9 positions match TRBD1. Germline assignment: CDR1 WSHSY and CDR2 SAAADI. CDR3 length: 12 residues. V lost 7 bases and J lost 7; bases outside the gene matches: 4. CDR3 loop: CASKVTGGGYTF. The CDR3 coding sequence is TGCGCCAGCAAAGTGACAGGGGGTGGCTACACCTTC.

The chain is built from TRBV6-5 and TRBJ1-2, with TRBD1 identical over 8 bases. The germline V gene encodes CDR1 MNHEY and CDR2 SVGAGI. The CDR3 covers 13 residues. The ends lost 6 bases at V and 6 bases at J; junction bases unmatched: 6. CDR3 region: CASREGQAHGYTF. CDR3 nucleotides: TGTGCCAGCAGGGAGGGACAGGCACATGGCTACACCTTC.

The V call is TRBV24-1, the J call TRBJ2-1; 7 nucleotides align to TRBD2. This CDR3 region has 14 residues. In germline, CDR1 is KGHDR, CDR2 SFDVKD. Losses at the gene ends were 6 bases for V and 6 bases for J; bases not matched to a gene: 7. Here the CDR3 DNA reads TGTGCCACCAGTCGCCCTGGGGGGGGCAATGAGCAGTTCTTC. Translating it yields CATSRPGGGNEQFF.

This sequence joins TRBV3-1 (or the pseudogene TRBV3-2) and TRBJ2-1; 12 nucleotides align to TRBD2. Losses at the gene ends were 1 base for V and 7 bases for J; bases not matched to a gene: 5. CDR3 size: 16 residues. Germline V gives CDR1 LGHDT, CDR2 YNNKEL (reference sequence). CDR3 nucleotides: TGTGCCAGCAGCCAAGGGACTAGCGGGATTCGGAATGAGCAGTTCTTC. This encodes CASSQGTSGIRNEQFF.

The chain couples TRBV9 to TRBJ2-5; 12 positions agree with TRBD2. CDR3 length equals 16 residues. With V trimmed by 4 bases and J by 1 base, 5 bases remained unmatched. Germline V lookup: CDR1 SGDLS, CDR2 YYNGEE. CDR3 protein: CASSFRTSGAQETQYF. The CDR3 DNA is TGTGCCAGCAGCTTCCGGACTAGCGGGGCCCAAGAGACCCAGTACTTC.

As concerns this clone: One end of the junction does not line up with germline, which may come from a read error. This sequence joins TRBV5-1 and TRBJ2-5, with 12 bases aligning to TRBD2. The germline V gene has CDR1 SGHRS and CDR2 YFSETQ. The length of the CDR3 is 16 residues. CDR3 amino acids: CASSLLAGGNQETQYF. The CDR3 region has the DNA TGCGCCAGCAGCTTACTAGCGGGAGGCAACCAGGAGACCCAGTACTTC.

The J gene is TRBJ1-1, the V gene TRBV6-2 or TRBV6-3; 10 positions match TRBD1. The CDR3 contains 16 residues. The V gene end was trimmed by 4 bases and the J gene end by 5 bases; junction bases not matched to a gene: 10. Per germline, CDR1 MNHEY and CDR2 SVGEGT. The CDR3 sequence: CASSSDRGLTWTEAFF. The CDR3 DNA is TGTGCCAGCAGTTCCGACAGGGGGCTAACATGGACTGAAGCTTTCTTT.

This clone was seen a single time. The V call is TRBV29-1, the J call TRBJ2-1; 8 bases match TRBD1. The CDR3 sequence is 14 residues long. Germline-derived CDR1 and CDR2 are SQVTM and ANQGSEA. Trimming removed 4 bases from V and 5 bases from J; junction bases left unmatched: 7. CDR3: CSVGPGTGNNEQFF. The DNA for the CDR3 is TGCAGCGTTGGGCCCGGGACAGGAAACAATGAGCAGTTCTTC.

The gene calls are TRBV9 and TRBJ2-1; 10 bases fit TRBD2. Germline V gene lookup returns CDR1 SGDLS and CDR2 YYNGEE. The CDR3 consists of 17 residues. Trimming removed 1 base from V and 6 bases from J; junction bases left unmatched: 10. The CDR3 region is CASSVQSNLAGANEQFF. As DNA, the CDR3 is TGTGCCAGCAGCGTACAATCTAACCTAGCGGGGGCCAATGAGCAGTTCTTC. Supplemented by reference TRBV9 and TRBJ2-1, the full variable domain reads DSGVTQTPKHLITATGQRVTLRCSPRSGDLSVYWYQQSLDQGLQFLIQYYNGEERAKGNILERFSAQQFPDLHSELNLSSLELGDSALYFCASSVQSNLAGANEQFFGPGTRLTVL.

This clone was seen only once. CDR3 DNA: TGTGCCAGCAGCCCCCTGACAGGGAGCTCCTACAATGAGCAGTTCTTC. Translation gives CASSPLTGSSYNEQFF. This chain links TRBV7-6 with TRBJ2-1; TRBD1 agrees at 7 bases. J gave up 0 bases and V 5 bases, and 7 bases lay outside the gene matches. Germline CDR1 SGHVS, CDR2 FNYEAQ. The CDR3 consists of 16 residues.

The rearrangement uses TRBV24-1 and TRBJ2-1, with TRBD2 matching over 9 bases. The trim removed 5 bases at V and 3 bases at J, leaving 4 bases unmatched. The CDR3 extends over 15 amino acids. The germline CDR1 and CDR2 sequences are KGHDR and SFDVKD. The DNA of the CDR3 is TGTGCCACCAGTGCCGCGGGAGGGGGCTACAATGAGCAGTTCTTC. Translation gives CATSAAGGGYNEQFF.

The chain uses TRBV6-6 and TRBJ2-5; 8 positions match TRBD2. There are 15 residues in the CDR3. Germline V gene sequence: CDR1 MNHNY, CDR2 SVGAGI (reference sequence). With V trimmed by 6 bases and J by 5 bases, 11 bases remained unmatched. As DNA, the CDR3 is TGTGCCAGCAGGAGGAGTAGCGGGATTTCCGAGACCCAGTACTTC. Amino acids: CASRRSSGISETQYF.

This rearrangement joins TRBV20-1 to TRBJ2-2; tentative D call: TRBD2 (7 bases). The length of the CDR3 is 14 residues. Per germline, CDR1 DFQATT and CDR2 SNEGSKA (reference sequence). Trimming removed 3 bases at V and 6 bases at J, with 14 bases between. CDR3 amino acids: CSASWGGASGELFF. Here the CDR3 DNA reads TGCAGTGCTAGTTGGGGGGGCGCATCCGGGGAGCTGTTTTTT.

The chain couples TRBV19 to TRBJ2-3; the match to TRBD2 covers 11 bases. Unmatched junction bases numbered 7, after V lost 4 bases and J lost 1 base. The CDR3 extends over 17 amino acids. Germline V gene sequence: CDR1 LNHDA, CDR2 SQIVND (reference sequence). CDR3 amino acids: CASSKRATSGGTDTQYF. DNA of the CDR3: TGTGCCAGTAGTAAGAGAGCGACTAGCGGGGGCACAGATACGCAGTATTTT.

The chain employs TRBV15 and TRBJ2-2; no reliable D call. Trimming took 3 bases from V and 5 from J, leaving 4 bases between them. The CDR3 totals 12 residues. The V gene's germline CDR1 is LNHNV and CDR2 YYDKDF (reference sequence). CDR3 DNA sequence: TGTGCCACCAGCAGTAGAACCGGGGAGCTGTTTTTT. Residues: CATSSRTGELFF.

The chain is built from TRBV6-1 and TRBJ2-5, with D unclear. Trimming removed 3 bases at V and 4 bases at J, with 9 bases between. CDR1 and CDR2 from the germline V gene are MNHNS and SASEGT. The CDR3 spans 13 residues. In nucleotides, the CDR3 is TGTGCCAGCAGTGAGCTAGTAAGAGAGACCCAGTACTTC. Translated, it gives CASSELVRETQYF.

The chain uses TRBV29-1 and TRBJ2-3; 8 positions agree with TRBD2. Trimming at V came to 8 bases and at J to 3 bases, leaving 7 bases not matched to a gene. The CDR3 is made up of 13 amino acids. Germline lookup yields CDR1 SQVTM and CDR2 ANQGSEA. The DNA for the CDR3 is TGCAGCTTTCTAGCGGGTGGGACAGATACGCAGTATTTT. Its translation: CSFLAGGTDTQYF.

The CDR3 sequence is CASSPQRQDYGYTF. CDR3 DNA sequence: TGTGCCAGCAGCCCTCAAAGGCAGGACTATGGCTACACCTTC. This chain connects TRBV13 to TRBJ1-2, with unresolved D. Looked up from germline, CDR1 is PRHDT and CDR2 is FYEKMQ (reference sequence). This CDR3 comprises 14 residues. Trimming left V 5 bases short and J 3 bases short, with 13 bases between. The variable domain in full, with the rest retrieved from reference TRBV13 and TRBJ1-2, is AAGVIQSPRHLIKEKRETATLKCYPIPRHDTVYWYQQGPGQDPQFLISFYEKMQSDKGSIPDRFSAQQFSDYHSELNMSSLELGDSALYFCASSPQRQDYGYTFGSGTRLTVV.

This chain joins TRBV18 and TRBJ2-3; 8 bases agree with TRBD1. V lost 6 bases, J lost 8 bases, and 19 bases stayed unmatched. This CDR3 has 17 residues. Per germline, CDR1 KGHSH and CDR2 LQKENI. CDR3 loop: CASSPPRGQGARGTQYF. The CDR3 DNA is TGTGCCAGCTCCCCGCCGCGAGGGCAGGGGGCGCGTGGTACGCAGTATTTT.

The gene calls are TRBV7-9 and TRBJ1-4, with D perhaps matching TRBD1 (6 bases). The CDR3 spans 14 residues. Germline CDR1 and CDR2: SEHNR and FQNEAQ (reference sequence). The ends were cut back, 1 base at V and 5 bases at J, with 8 bases in the middle. Here the CDR3 DNA reads TGTGCCAGCAGCTTAGGGGGGACAAATGAAAAACTGTTTTTT. This codes for CASSLGGTNEKLFF.